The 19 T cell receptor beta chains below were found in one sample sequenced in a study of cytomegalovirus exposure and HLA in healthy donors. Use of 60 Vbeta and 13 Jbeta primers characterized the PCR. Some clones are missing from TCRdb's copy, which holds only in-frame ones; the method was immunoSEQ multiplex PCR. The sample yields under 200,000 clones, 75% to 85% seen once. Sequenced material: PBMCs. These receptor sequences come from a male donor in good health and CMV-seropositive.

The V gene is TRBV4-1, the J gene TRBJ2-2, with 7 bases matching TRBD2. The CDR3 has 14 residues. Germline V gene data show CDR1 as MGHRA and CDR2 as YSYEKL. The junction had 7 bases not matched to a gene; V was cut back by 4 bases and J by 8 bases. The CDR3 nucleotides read TGCGCCAGCAGCCCCCCGGGACTAAGAGGGGAGCTGTTTTTT. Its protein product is CASSPPGLRGELFF.

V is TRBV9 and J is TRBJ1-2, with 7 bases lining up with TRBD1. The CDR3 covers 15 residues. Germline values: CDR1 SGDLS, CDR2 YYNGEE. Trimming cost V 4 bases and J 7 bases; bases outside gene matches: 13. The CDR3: CASSTEGGAESGYTF. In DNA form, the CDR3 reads TGTGCCAGCAGCACCGAAGGGGGCGCCGAGAGTGGCTACACCTTC. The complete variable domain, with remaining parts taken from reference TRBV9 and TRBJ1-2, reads DSGVTQTPKHLITATGQRVTLRCSPRSGDLSVYWYQQSLDQGLQFLIQYYNGEERAKGNILERFSAQQFPDLHSELNLSSLELGDSALYFCASSTEGGAESGYTFGSGTRLTVV.

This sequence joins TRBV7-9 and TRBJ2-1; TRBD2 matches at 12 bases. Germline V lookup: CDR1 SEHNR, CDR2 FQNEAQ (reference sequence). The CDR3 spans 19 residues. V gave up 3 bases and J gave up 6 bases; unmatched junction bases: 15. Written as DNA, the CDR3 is TGTGCCAGCAGCTTTTTCACTAGCGGGGGGTTTTATCTATTCAATGAGCAGTTCTTC. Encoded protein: CASSFFTSGGFYLFNEQFF.

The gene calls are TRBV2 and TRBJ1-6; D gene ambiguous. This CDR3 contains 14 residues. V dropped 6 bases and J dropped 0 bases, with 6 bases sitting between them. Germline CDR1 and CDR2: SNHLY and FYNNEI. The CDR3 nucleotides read TGTGCCAGCAGCGTTAGCTCCTATAATTCACCCCTCCACTTT. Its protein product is CASSVSSYNSPLHF.

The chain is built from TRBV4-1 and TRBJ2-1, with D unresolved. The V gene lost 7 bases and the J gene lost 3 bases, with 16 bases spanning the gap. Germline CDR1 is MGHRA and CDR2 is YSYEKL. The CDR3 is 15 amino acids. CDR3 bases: TGCGCCAGCACCCCACTTGGCGGCTACTACAATGAGCAGTTCTTC. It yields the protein CASTPLGGYYNEQFF.

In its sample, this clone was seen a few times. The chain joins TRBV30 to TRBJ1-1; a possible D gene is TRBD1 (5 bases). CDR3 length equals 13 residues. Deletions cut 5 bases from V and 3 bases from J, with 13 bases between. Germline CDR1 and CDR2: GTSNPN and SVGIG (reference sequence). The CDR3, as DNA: TGTGCCTGGTGCGGGGGGGAGGACACTGAAGCTTTCTTT. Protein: CAWCGGEDTEAFF.

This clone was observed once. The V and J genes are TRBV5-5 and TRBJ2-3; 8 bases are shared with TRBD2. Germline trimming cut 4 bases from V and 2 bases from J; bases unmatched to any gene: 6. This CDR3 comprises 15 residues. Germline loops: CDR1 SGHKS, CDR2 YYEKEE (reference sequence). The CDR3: CASSLLAGNTDTQYF. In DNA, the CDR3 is TGTGCCAGCAGCCTCTTAGCGGGGAACACAGATACGCAGTATTTT.

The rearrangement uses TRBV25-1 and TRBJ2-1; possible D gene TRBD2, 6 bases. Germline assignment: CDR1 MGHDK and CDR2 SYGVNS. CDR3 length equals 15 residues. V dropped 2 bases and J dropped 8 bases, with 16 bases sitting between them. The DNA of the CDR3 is TGTGCCAGCAGTGAAGAGATTAAGGAGGGTGATGAGCAGTTCTTC. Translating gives CASSEEIKEGDEQFF.

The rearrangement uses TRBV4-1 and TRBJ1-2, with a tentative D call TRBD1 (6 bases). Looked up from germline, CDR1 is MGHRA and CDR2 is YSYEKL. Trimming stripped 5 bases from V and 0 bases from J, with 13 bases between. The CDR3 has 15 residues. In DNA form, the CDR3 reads TGCGCCAGCAGCACGAGACAGGAGGCTAACTATGGCTACACCTTC. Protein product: CASSTRQEANYGYTF.

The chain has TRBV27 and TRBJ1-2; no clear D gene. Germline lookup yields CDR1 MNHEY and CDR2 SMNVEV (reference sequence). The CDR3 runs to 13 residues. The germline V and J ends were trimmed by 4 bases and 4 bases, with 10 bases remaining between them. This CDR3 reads CASSYAFGYGYTF. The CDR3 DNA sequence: TGTGCCAGCAGTTACGCTTTCGGCTATGGCTACACCTTC.

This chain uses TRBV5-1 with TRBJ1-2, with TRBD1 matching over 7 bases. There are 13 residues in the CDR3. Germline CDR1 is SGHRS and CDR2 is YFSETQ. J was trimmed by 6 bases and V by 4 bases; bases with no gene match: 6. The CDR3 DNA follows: TGCGCCAGCAGCGAGACAGGGTGGGATGGCTACACCTTC. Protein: CASSETGWDGYTF. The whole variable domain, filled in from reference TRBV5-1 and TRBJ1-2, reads KAGVTQTPRYLIKTRGQQVTLSCSPISGHRSVSWYQQTPGQGLQFLFEYFSETQRNKGNFPGRFSGRQFSNSRSEMNVSTLELGDSALYLCASSETGWDGYTFGSGTRLTVV.

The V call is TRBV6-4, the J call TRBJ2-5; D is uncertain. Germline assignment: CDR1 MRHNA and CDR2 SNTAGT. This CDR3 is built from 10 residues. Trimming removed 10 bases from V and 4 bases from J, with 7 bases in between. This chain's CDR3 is CANFGETQYF. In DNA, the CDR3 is TGTGCCAACTTTGGAGAGACCCAGTACTTC.

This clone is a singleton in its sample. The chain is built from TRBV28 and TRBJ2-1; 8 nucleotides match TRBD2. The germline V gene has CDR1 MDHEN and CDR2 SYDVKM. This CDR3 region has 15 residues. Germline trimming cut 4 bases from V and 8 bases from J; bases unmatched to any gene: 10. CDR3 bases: TGTGCCAGCAGTTCCGCCCCAGCGGGGGTTGATGAGCAGTTCTTC. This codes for CASSSAPAGVDEQFF.

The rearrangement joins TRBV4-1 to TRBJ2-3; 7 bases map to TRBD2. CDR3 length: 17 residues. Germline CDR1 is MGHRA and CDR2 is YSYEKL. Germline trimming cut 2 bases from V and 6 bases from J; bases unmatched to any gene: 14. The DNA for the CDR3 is TGCGCCAGCAGCCAACGGCCCTCGGGACTACTCACGGATACGCAGTATTTT. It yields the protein CASSQRPSGLLTDTQYF.

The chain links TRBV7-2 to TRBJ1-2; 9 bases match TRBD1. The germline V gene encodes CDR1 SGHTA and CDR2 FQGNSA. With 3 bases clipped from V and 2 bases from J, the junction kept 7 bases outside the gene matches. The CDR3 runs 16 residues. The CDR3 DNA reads TGTGCCAGCAGCTTGGGGACAGGGCGACAGAACTATGGCTACACCTTC. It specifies CASSLGTGRQNYGYTF.

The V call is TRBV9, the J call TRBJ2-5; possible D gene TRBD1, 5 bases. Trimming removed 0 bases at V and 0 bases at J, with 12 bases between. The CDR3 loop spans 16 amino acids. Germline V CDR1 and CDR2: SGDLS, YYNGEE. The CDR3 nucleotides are TGTGCCAGCAGCGTAGGGTTGGACATGTACCAAGAGACCCAGTACTTC. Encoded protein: CASSVGLDMYQETQYF.

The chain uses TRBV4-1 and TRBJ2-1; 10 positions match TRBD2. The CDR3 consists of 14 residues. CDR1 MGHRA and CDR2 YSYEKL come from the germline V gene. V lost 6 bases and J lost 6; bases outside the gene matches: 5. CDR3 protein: CASRSSGGTNEQFF. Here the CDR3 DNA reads TGCGCCAGCAGGAGTAGCGGGGGGACCAATGAGCAGTTCTTC.

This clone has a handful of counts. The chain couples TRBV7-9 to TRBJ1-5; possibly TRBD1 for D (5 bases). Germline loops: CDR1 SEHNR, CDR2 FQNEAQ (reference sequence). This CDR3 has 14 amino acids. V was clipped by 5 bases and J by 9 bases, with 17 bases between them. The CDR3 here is CASSLGHGDRPQHF. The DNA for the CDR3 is TGTGCCAGCAGCCTAGGACACGGGGATCGGCCCCAGCATTTT.

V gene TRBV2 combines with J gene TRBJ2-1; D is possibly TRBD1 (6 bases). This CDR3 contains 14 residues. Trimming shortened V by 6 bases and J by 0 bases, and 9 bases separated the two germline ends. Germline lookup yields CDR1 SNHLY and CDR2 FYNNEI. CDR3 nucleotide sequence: TGTGCCAGCAGGAGACAGGTCTCCTACAATGAGCAGTTCTTC. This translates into CASRRQVSYNEQFF.